The clone carrying this T cell receptor beta chain was counted a single time. At one of its ends the junction is not consistent with the germline gene, which may arise from a read error. Authors' processing steps: By means of reference gene primer amplification, nucleated cell counts were estimated. The protocol was immunoSEQ multiplex PCR, while the TCRdb copy is restricted to in-frame clones and leaves out a portion. Clone size and V and J calls were adopted from that table, with D and trimming inferred from the DNA. The sample holds hundreds of thousands of clones, roughly 82% seen once. This record belongs to a study of blood T cell repertoires in COVID-19. Study-level information: Samples came from the United States, Italy and Spain, spanning acute and convalescent COVID-19. PBMCs, B-cell-depleted T cells, or T cells provided the cDNA or gDNA that made up the material.

This receptor was obtained from a woman older than 75 with active or convalescent COVID-19. The sequenced material came from peripheral blood.

The CDR3 nucleotides read TGTGCCAGCAGTTTTGGGGAGGGTAGGCACTTC. Its translation: CASSFGEGRHF. V gene TRBV12-3 or TRBV12-4 combines with J gene TRBJ2-7, with 7 nucleotides matching TRBD2. This CDR3 spans 11 amino acids.